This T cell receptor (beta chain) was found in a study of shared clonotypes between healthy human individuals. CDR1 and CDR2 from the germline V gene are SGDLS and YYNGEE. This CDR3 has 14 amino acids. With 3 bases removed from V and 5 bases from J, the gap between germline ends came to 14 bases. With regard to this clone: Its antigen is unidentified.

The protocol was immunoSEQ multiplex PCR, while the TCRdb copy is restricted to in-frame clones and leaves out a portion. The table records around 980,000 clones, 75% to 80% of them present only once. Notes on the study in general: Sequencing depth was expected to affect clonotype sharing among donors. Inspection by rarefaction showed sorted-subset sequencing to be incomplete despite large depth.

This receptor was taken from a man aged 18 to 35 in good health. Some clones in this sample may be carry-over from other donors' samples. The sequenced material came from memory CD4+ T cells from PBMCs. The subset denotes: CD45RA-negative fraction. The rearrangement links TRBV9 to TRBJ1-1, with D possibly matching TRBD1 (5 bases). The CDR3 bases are TGTGCCAGCAGCGATGGACCGGACACGACTGAAGCTTTCTTT. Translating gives CASSDGPDTTEAFF.